The rows below give T cell receptor beta chains drawn from one sample of a study of blood T cell repertoires in COVID-19. TCRdb's copy holds only in-frame clones and misses some; the assay was immunoSEQ multiplex PCR. The sample holds around 200,000 clones, about 82% seen once. Sequencing was done on a sample of PBMCs or T cells enriched from blood (not recorded which). These receptor sequences come from a man aged 40-49 years with acute COVID-19. Both conserved end residues are part of each CDR3. Each record gives: J gene, V gene, D gene, CDR3 protein, CDR3 DNA. A D gene is named only where the DNA matches it firmly.

TRBJ2-7	TRBV2	.	CAGQRNYEQYF	TGTGCTGGGCAACGGAACTACGAGCAGTACTTC
TRBJ1-2	TRBV27	.	CASSSPTWGDGYTF	TGTGCCAGCAGTTCCCCGACATGGGGGGATGGCTACACCTTC
TRBJ2-1	TRBV7-9	TRBD2	CASSPLAGGIKNEQFF	TGTGCCAGCAGCCCCCTAGCGGGAGGGATAAAGAATGAGCAGTTCTTC
TRBJ2-2	TRBV19	TRBD1	CASNRDRANTGELFF	TGTGCCAGCAACCGGGACAGGGCAAACACCGGGGAGCTGTTTTTT
TRBJ1-2	TRBV9	.	CASSARRTAPTLGYTF	TGTGCCAGCAGCGCCCGGAGGACAGCGCCTACTTTAGGCTACACCTTC
TRBJ1-1	TRBV7-9	TRBD1	CASRTGEVTEAFF	TGTGCCAGCCGAACAGGGGAGGTTACTGAAGCTTTCTTT
TRBJ2-5	TRBV5-6	.	CASSLDRKETQYF	TGTGCCAGCAGCTTGGACAGAAAAGAGACCCAGTACTTC
TRBJ2-2	TRBV6-4	TRBD2	CASSEIPLLAGSTGELFF	TGTGCCAGCAGTGAAATCCCGCTACTAGCGGGAAGCACCGGGGAGCTGTTTTTT
TRBJ1-5	TRBV2	.	CASSEYMSSQHF	TGTGCCAGCAGTGAATATATGAGCTCCCAGCATTTT
TRBJ2-7	TRBV18	.	CASSPTVYYEQYF	TGTGCCAGCTCACCGACAGTATACTACGAGCAGTACTTC
TRBJ1-1	TRBV7-2	.	CASSPGITEAFF	TGTGCCAGCAGCCCGGGGATTACTGAAGCTTTCTTT
TRBJ2-5	TRBV9	.	CASSPSSRTTLETQYF	TGTGCCAGCAGTCCGAGTAGCCGGACAACGCTAGAGACCCAGTACTTC
TRBJ2-7	TRBV11-2	.	CASSFGRGWEQYF	TGTGCCAGCAGCTTTGGGCGGGGCTGGGAGCAGTACTTC
TRBJ2-2	TRBV7-8	TRBD1	CASNPRRQGVTGELFF	TGTGCCAGCAACCCTCGGCGACAGGGGGTCACCGGGGAGCTGTTTTTT
TRBJ1-4	TRBV5-4	TRBD1	CASSVGQGKTNEKLFF	TGTGCCAGCAGCGTTGGACAGGGGAAAACTAATGAAAAACTGTTTTTT
TRBJ2-2	TRBV15	.	CATSSSGSGTGELFF	TGTGCCACCAGCAGCTCAGGGTCGGGCACCGGGGAGCTGTTTTTT